The 16 T cell receptor beta chains presented below share a single source sample, sequenced in a study of Ad26.COV2.S vaccination and SARS-CoV-2 variants. Repertoires were generated with immunoSEQ multiplex PCR, while TCRdb's copy carries only in-frame clones and drops some. The sample lists about 350,000 clones, around 90% occurring once. This specimen was peripheral blood, taken after recovery from COVID-19. Source of these receptors: a human donor who had recovered from COVID-19.

This clone was picked up one time. The genes are TRBV18 and TRBJ1-1, with D hard to call. CDR1 is KGHSH and CDR2 is LQKENI in the germline V gene. The length of the CDR3 is 14 residues. V gave up 3 bases and J gave up 7 bases, with 15 bases separating them. Here the CDR3 reads CASSPPPGRGEAFF. The CDR3 DNA reads TGTGCCAGCTCACCGCCGCCCGGTCGTGGTGAAGCTTTCTTT.

The V gene is TRBV12-5, the J gene TRBJ2-5; D gene ambiguous. Looked up from germline, CDR1 is LGHNT and CDR2 is FRNRAP. The CDR3 is 16 residues long. Trimming took off 5 bases at V and 3 bases at J, with 19 bases between the two ends. The CDR3 DNA is TGTGCTAGTGGTACCCCACTGGCAGGTAAAAAAGAGACCCAGTACTTC. Protein sequence: CASGTPLAGKKETQYF.

CDR3 nucleotides: TGTGCCAGTGTAATGGACGGGAGCCAAGAGACCCAGTACTTC. The encoded protein is CASVMDGSQETQYF. The V and J genes are TRBV6-5 and TRBJ2-5; maybe TRBD2 (6 bases). Looked up from germline, CDR1 is MNHEY and CDR2 is SVGAGI. The germline V and J ends were trimmed by 9 bases and 1 base, with 15 bases remaining between them. The CDR3 covers 14 residues.

This clone was counted a single time. The gene calls are TRBV7-8 and TRBJ1-2; the match to TRBD1 covers 7 bases. The V gene end was trimmed by 4 bases and the J gene end by 0 bases; junction bases not matched to a gene: 14. CDR3 length equals 18 residues. Germline loops: CDR1 SGHVS, CDR2 FQNEAQ. CDR3 in amino acids: CASSSPPGQIVTNYGYTF. The CDR3 DNA follows: TGTGCCAGCAGCTCTCCCCCGGGACAGATCGTTACTAACTATGGCTACACCTTC.

The chain couples TRBV5-1 to TRBJ2-3; no definite D call. Trimming left V 6 bases short and J 1 base short, with 18 bases between. From germline, CDR1 is SGHRS and CDR2 YFSETQ. The length of the CDR3 is 16 residues. DNA for the CDR3: TGCGCCAGCAATAATGTTGATGGTTCTGGCACAGATACGCAGTATTTT. It is translated as CASNNVDGSGTDTQYF.

The chain joins TRBV9 to TRBJ2-1, with unresolved D. Trimming took 0 bases from V and 8 from J, leaving 6 bases between them. This CDR3 contains 12 residues. Germline CDR1 SGDLS, CDR2 YYNGEE. CDR3 sequence reads: CASSVGADEQFF. CDR3 nucleotide sequence: TGTGCCAGCAGCGTAGGGGCCGATGAGCAGTTCTTC.

The chain links TRBV10-3 to TRBJ1-1; D gene uncertain. The V gene's germline CDR1 is ENHRY and CDR2 SYGVKD. V was shortened by 0 bases and J by 2 bases, with 10 bases between the two germline ends. The CDR3 spans 15 residues. The CDR3 loop reads CAISESWGDNTEAFF. CDR3 coding DNA: TGTGCCATCAGTGAGTCATGGGGAGACAACACTGAAGCTTTCTTT.

V and J are TRBV9 and TRBJ2-4, with 7 bases aligning to TRBD2. The germline CDR1 and CDR2 sequences are SGDLS and YYNGEE. V shed 0 bases, J shed 1 base, and the junction held 4 bases outside the gene matches. The CDR3 has 16 residues. The chain's CDR3 is CASSVDIGGAKNIQYF. In DNA form, the CDR3 reads TGTGCCAGCAGCGTAGACATCGGGGGGGCCAAAAACATTCAGTACTTC.

This chain joins TRBV29-1 and TRBJ1-2, with D hard to call. Germline assignment: CDR1 SQVTM and CDR2 ANQGSEA. The length of the CDR3 is 12 residues. V was shortened by 4 bases and J by 4 bases, with 10 bases between the two germline ends. CDR3 amino acids: CSVAEGSYGYTF. In nucleotides, the CDR3 is TGCAGCGTTGCGGAGGGATCCTATGGCTACACCTTC.

In its sample, this clone was seen a few times. The CDR3 DNA sequence: TGTGCCAGCAGTGAACTAGCGGGGGGGCCAGATACGCAGTATTTT. It yields the protein CASSELAGGPDTQYF. This sequence joins TRBV6-1 and TRBJ2-3; TRBD2 matches at 12 bases. CDR1 is MNHNS, CDR2 SASEGT, per germline. Germline trimming cut 2 bases from V and 4 bases from J; bases unmatched to any gene: 1. The CDR3 is 15 amino acids.

This clone has only a few counts. The V call is TRBV5-1, the J call TRBJ2-6; no reliable D call. The CDR3 is 16 residues long. CDR1 is SGHRS, CDR2 YFSETQ, per germline. Trimming pared 1 base from V and 0 bases from J, leaving 8 bases between. The CDR3 nucleotides read TGCGCCAGCAGCTTGTTCGGGCTCTCTGGGGCCAACGTCCTGACTTTC. Amino acids: CASSLFGLSGANVLTF.

V usage is TRBV7-2 and J usage is TRBJ1-2; D gene ambiguous. Trimming shortened V by 3 bases and J by 4 bases, and 3 bases separated the two germline ends. The CDR3 has 11 amino acids. Germline V gene sequence: CDR1 SGHTA, CDR2 FQGNSA. The CDR3 region has the DNA TGTGCCAGCAGCTTTGCCTATGGCTACACCTTC. Translation gives CASSFAYGYTF.

The CDR3 region has the DNA TGCAGCCTGATGACTAGCGGGGGGTCAGATACGCAGTATTTT. This codes for CSLMTSGGSDTQYF. The chain recombines TRBV29-1 with TRBJ2-3, with 13 positions matching TRBD2. Trimming removed 8 bases from V and 4 bases from J; junction bases left unmatched: 6. Germline V CDR1 and CDR2: SQVTM, ANQGSEA. The CDR3 is made up of 14 amino acids.

The chain joins TRBV5-6 to TRBJ2-1; 8 bases match TRBD1. From germline, CDR1 is SGHDT and CDR2 YYEEEE. This CDR3 comprises 15 residues. Unmatched junction bases numbered 4, after V lost 3 bases and J lost 2 bases. CDR3 region: CASSSDRAPYNEQFF. DNA for the CDR3: TGTGCCAGCAGCTCGGACAGGGCCCCCTACAATGAGCAGTTCTTC. The full variable domain, with the rest looked up from reference TRBV5-6 and TRBJ2-1, is DAGVTQSPTHLIKTRGQQVTLRCSPKSGHDTVSWYQQALGQGPQFIFQYYEEEERQRGNFPDRFSGHQFPNYSSELNVNALLLGDSALYLCASSSDRAPYNEQFFGPGTRLTVL.

The rearrangement uses TRBV19 and TRBJ2-5; possible D gene TRBD2, 6 bases. In germline, CDR1 is LNHDA, CDR2 SQIVND (reference sequence). The CDR3 has 15 residues. V was cut by 4 bases and J by 2 bases, with 14 bases left in between. The CDR3 sequence: CASSTPRDLQETQYF. The CDR3 DNA is TGTGCCAGTAGTACCCCACGGGACTTACAAGAGACCCAGTACTTC.

The genes are TRBV4-2 and TRBJ2-1; a possible D gene is TRBD2 (6 bases). V gave up 1 base and J gave up 0 bases, with 10 bases separating them. The CDR3 length is 16 residues. Germline V CDR1 and CDR2: LGHNA, YNFKEQ. CDR3 nucleotides: TGTGCCAGCAGCCAAGGGACTACAAGCTCCTACAATGAGCAGTTCTTC. Its translation is CASSQGTTSSYNEQFF.